This T cell receptor (beta chain) appears in the sequencing data of a study of T-cell reconstitution after alpha-beta-depleted transplantation in children. This clonotype was recorded at least ten times. Preparation of the TCRbeta library used unique molecular identifiers. TCRdb redid the calling of the PCR reads with MiXCR, one entry per CDR3 protein. In the table there are some 340,000 distinct CDR3 sequences, 10% to 13% of which are singletons. Looked up from germline, CDR1 is SQVTM and CDR2 is ANQGSEA. The ends were cut back, 1 base at V and 4 bases at J, with 11 bases in the middle. CDR3 length: 14 residues.

The source was PBMCs from the stem cell graft donor, collected from the stem cell graft. The chain employs TRBV29-1 and TRBJ2-1, with D perhaps TRBD1 or TRBD2 (5 bases each). This sequence originates from a human donor who donated a stem cell graft to a child with acute lymphoblastic leukemia. For the CDR3, the DNA is TGCAGCGTTGAAGGTGGGGACCCTTACAATGAGCAGTTCTTC. Amino acids: CSVEGGDPYNEQFF.